A selection of T cell receptor beta chains follows, all from one sample in a study of shared clonotypes between healthy human individuals. Data came from immunoSEQ multiplex PCR; TCRdb stores just in-frame clones and leaves some out. The profile shows approximately 650,000 clones, nearly 97% of them singletons. Sample: naive CD8+ T cells sorted from blood. Receptors were obtained from a woman aged 25-40 years in good health. Each CDR3 is given with its conserved first and last residue.

J gene: TRBJ2-7; V gene: TRBV2; CDR3 protein: CASSQAGGGHEQYF
J gene: TRBJ2-5; V gene: TRBV10-2; CDR3 protein: CASSDGQQETQYF
J gene: TRBJ2-5; V gene: TRBV5-4; CDR3 protein: CASSLVEETQYF
J gene: TRBJ1-1; V gene: TRBV6-1; CDR3 protein: CASSGETDFNTEAFF
J gene: TRBJ2-5; V gene: TRBV11-3; CDR3 protein: CASSLEPQETQYF
J gene: TRBJ2-7; V gene: TRBV7-6; CDR3 protein: CASSTGQGTYEQYF
J gene: TRBJ2-7; V gene: TRBV5-6; CDR3 protein: CASSPSGRSYEQYF
J gene: TRBJ1-5; V gene: TRBV5-1; CDR3 protein: CASSRWTGQPQHF
J gene: TRBJ2-7; V gene: TRBV27; CDR3 protein: CASTAPGQPYEQYF
J gene: TRBJ2-7; V gene: TRBV6-5; CDR3 protein: CASSPRQEDYEQYF
J gene: TRBJ1-4; V gene: TRBV6-1; CDR3 protein: CASSELVENEKLFF
J gene: TRBJ2-3; V gene: TRBV7-9; CDR3 protein: CASSLGFGGAADTQYF
J gene: TRBJ2-3; V gene: TRBV6-6; CDR3 protein: CASSYSPGTGWDTQYF
J gene: TRBJ2-7; V gene: TRBV11-2; CDR3 protein: CASSLSTGGYEQYF
J gene: TRBJ1-2; V gene: TRBV6-4; CDR3 protein: CASKPGQGGGYTF
J gene: TRBJ2-3; V gene: TRBV15; CDR3 protein: CATSGISRADTQYF
J gene: TRBJ1-2; V gene: TRBV27; CDR3 protein: CASRGGTGPGYTF
J gene: TRBJ1-5; V gene: TRBV27; CDR3 protein: CASSLSGNQPQHF
J gene: TRBJ2-7; V gene: TRBV28; CDR3 protein: CASSWQGGPYEQYF
J gene: TRBJ1-5; V gene: TRBV15; CDR3 protein: CATSRDQGMGQPQHF
J gene: TRBJ1-2; V gene: TRBV11-2; CDR3 protein: CASSLEHLNYGYTF
J gene: TRBJ2-1; V gene: TRBV9; CDR3 protein: CASSPPVRENLYNEQFF
J gene: TRBJ2-3; V gene: TRBV27; CDR3 protein: CASSLEREGWDTQYF